The clone carrying this T cell receptor beta chain was counted ten times or more. This sample is part of a study of neurological immune-mediated disorders. The CDR3 is 15 residues long. V was pared by 4 bases and J by 9 bases, with 13 bases of the junction left unmatched. The germline V gene encodes CDR1 MNHEY and CDR2 SMNVEV (reference sequence). The cDNA was synthesized by 5'RACE incorporating 10-nucleotide random UMIs. One entry per CDR3 protein, called by TCRdb with MiXCR from the 5' RACE reads. Of tens of thousands of distinct CDR3 sequences listed, 9.4% are singletons. The clonotype originates from a man over 45 in good health. The chain has TRBV27 and TRBJ2-7; the match to TRBD1 covers 9 bases. The sequenced material came from PBMCs. The CDR3 protein is CASSSIPGQGSGQYF. The CDR3 DNA follows: TGTGCCAGCAGTTCCATCCCGGGACAGGGCAGTGGGCAGTACTTC.